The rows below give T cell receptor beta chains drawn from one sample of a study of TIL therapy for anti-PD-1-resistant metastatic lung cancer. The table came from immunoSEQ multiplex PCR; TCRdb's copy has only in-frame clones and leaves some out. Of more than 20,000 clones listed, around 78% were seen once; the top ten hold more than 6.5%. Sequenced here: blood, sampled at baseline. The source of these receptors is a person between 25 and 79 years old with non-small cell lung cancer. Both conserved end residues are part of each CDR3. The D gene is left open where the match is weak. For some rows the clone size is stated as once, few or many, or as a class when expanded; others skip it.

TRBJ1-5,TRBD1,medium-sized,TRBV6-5,TGTGCCAGCAGGCCACAGGGGGCCCAGCCCCAGCATTTT,CASRPQGAQPQHF
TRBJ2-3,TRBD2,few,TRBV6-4,TGTGCCAGCAGTGAAACTAGCGGGGGGACAGATACGCAGTATTTT,CASSETSGGTDTQYF
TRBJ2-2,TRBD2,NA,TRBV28,TGTGCCAGCACCGCACGGGACTGGCGGGAGGCCGGGGAGCTGTTTTTT,CASTARDWREAGELFF
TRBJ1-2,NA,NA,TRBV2,TGTGCCAGCAGTGAAAGGCCCTATGGCTACACCTTC,CASSERPYGYTF
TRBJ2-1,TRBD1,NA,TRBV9,TGTGCCAGCTCACGGACAGGAGGCAATGAGCAGTTCTTC,CASSRTGGNEQFF
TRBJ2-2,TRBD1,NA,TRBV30,TGTGCCTGGGGGACAGGGCACACCGGGGAGCTGTTTTTT,CAWGTGHTGELFF
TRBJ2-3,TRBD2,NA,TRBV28,TGTGCCAGCAGTTCCCCTGGGACTAGCGGGGCTCAGGGAAATACGCAGTATTTT,CASSSPGTSGAQGNTQYF
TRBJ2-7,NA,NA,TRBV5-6,TGTGCCAGCAGCTGGGGGGAGTGGCTAGCCGACTCCTACGAGCAGTACTTC,CASSWGEWLADSYEQYF
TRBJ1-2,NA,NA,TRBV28,TGTGCCAGCAGCCTCAGATCAGGGTTTGGCTACACCTTC,CASSLRSGFGYTF
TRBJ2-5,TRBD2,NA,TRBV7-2,TGTGCCAGCAGCTCCGCGGCGGCTAGCGGACAAGAGACCCAGTACTTC,CASSSAAASGQETQYF
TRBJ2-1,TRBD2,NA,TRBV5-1,TGCGCCAGCAGCAGGGGACTAGCGGGATCGGGTACCCACAATGAGCAGTTCTTC,CASSRGLAGSGTHNEQFF
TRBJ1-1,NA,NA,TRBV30,TGTGCCTGGAGTGTGTTCGGGAGAGGAGCTTTCTTT,CAWSVFGRGAFF
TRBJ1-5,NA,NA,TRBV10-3,TGTGCCATCAGTGAGGGGTTGTCGGGACAGCCCCAGCATTTT,CAISEGLSGQPQHF
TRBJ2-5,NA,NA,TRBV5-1,TGCGCCAGCAGCCCGGGCGGGACCCAGTACTTC,CASSPGGTQYF
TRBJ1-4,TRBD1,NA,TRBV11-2,TGTGCCAGCAGCTTAGTGGGACAGGGTTCCCATGAAAAACTGTTTTTT,CASSLVGQGSHEKLFF
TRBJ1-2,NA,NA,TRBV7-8,TGTGCCAGCAGCTCGCAGGGGCCCTTCGGCTACACCTTC,CASSSQGPFGYTF
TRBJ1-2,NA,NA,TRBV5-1,TGCGCCAGCAGCTTGGTGCAAGGAGCAAGCTATGGCTACACCTTC,CASSLVQGASYGYTF
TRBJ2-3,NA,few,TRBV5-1,TGCGCCAGCAGCTTCGATCAAACTGGGGATACGCAGTATTTT,CASSFDQTGDTQYF
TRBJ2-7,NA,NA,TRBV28,TGTGCCAGCAGCCATATAAGGGACCGATCCTACGAGCAGTACTTC,CASSHIRDRSYEQYF
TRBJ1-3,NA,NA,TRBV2,TGTGCCAGCAGTTTTGCCTCTGGAAACACCATATATTTT,CASSFASGNTIYF
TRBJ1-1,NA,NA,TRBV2,TGTGCCAGCAGTGACGTAGAGCCACATGTTGCTGAAGCTTTCTTT,CASSDVEPHVAEAFF
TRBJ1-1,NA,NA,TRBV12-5,TGTGCTAGTGGTTTAGGGGTTACTGAAGCTTTCTTT,CASGLGVTEAFF
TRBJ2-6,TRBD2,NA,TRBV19,TGTGCCAGTAGTCAACTAGCGGGGGGGCTTGGGGCCAACGTCCTGACTTTC,CASSQLAGGLGANVLTF
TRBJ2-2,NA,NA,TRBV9,TGTGCCAGCAGCGGAAGGGTTGTCGGGGAGCTGTTTTTT,CASSGRVVGELFF
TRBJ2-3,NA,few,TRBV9,TGTGCCAGCAGCGACGGGCAGAGCACAGATACGCAGTATTTT,CASSDGQSTDTQYF
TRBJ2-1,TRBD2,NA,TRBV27,TGTGCCAGCAAGGGCGGGAGGTCCTACAATGAGCAGTTCTTC,CASKGGRSYNEQFF
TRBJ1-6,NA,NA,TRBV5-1,TGCGCCAGCAGCTTGAGGCAGAATAATTCACCCCTCCACTTT,CASSLRQNNSPLHF
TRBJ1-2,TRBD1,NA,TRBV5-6,TGTGCCAGCAGCCGGGACAGGGGAGACTATGGCTACACCTTC,CASSRDRGDYGYTF
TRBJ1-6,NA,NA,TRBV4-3,TGCGCCAGCAGCCAAGACCCCGGGACCTCTTATAATTCACCCCTCCACTTT,CASSQDPGTSYNSPLHF
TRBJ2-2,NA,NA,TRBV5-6,TGTGCCTCCTCGCCGGGACTCAACACCGGGGAGCTGTTTTTT,CASSPGLNTGELFF
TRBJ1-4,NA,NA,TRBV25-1,TGTGCCAGCAGGAGCGGGACGCTGGCGGGGGAAAAACTGTTTTTT,CASRSGTLAGEKLFF
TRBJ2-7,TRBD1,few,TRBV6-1,TGTGCCAGCAGTGCGGTCGGCCAGGGGGTCGAGCAGTACTTC,CASSAVGQGVEQYF
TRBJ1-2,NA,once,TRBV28,TGTGCCAGCAGACAGCTGAACTATGGCTACACCTTC,CASRQLNYGYTF
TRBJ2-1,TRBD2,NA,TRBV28,TGTGCCAGCAGTTCCTCGACTAGCGGGAGGAGGGAGTTCTTC,CASSSSTSGRREFF
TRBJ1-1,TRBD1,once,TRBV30,TGTGCCTGGGGGGGAGACAGGGCCCGGCTGGTACACACTGAAGCTTTCTTT,CAWGGDRARLVHTEAFF